The rows below give T cell receptor beta chains drawn from one sample of a study of control samples from healthy donors and cancer patients. The assay was immunoSEQ multiplex PCR, and TCRdb's table has in-frame clones only and misses some. This sample has roughly 200,000 clones; 90% to 95% occur once, and the top ten carry about 1.4%. The sample comprised blood. These receptors came from a man aged 45-65 years in good health. Each CDR3 is given with its conserved first and last residue. Fields, in order: clone size, D gene, V gene, J gene, CDR3 DNA, CDR3 protein. The D gene is left open where the match is weak. Size tells how often a clone was seen (once, few, many) or the class of an expanded clone, and some rows leave it out.

>.|.|TRBV12-3/TRBV12-4|TRBJ1-1
TGTGCCACCGCAGGGCCTTTGGAAGCTTTCTTT
CATAGPLEAFF
>.|TRBD2|TRBV24-1|TRBJ2-3
TGTGCCACCAGTGATAGACTAGCGGTCACAGATACGCAGTATTTT
CATSDRLAVTDTQYF
>.|TRBD2|TRBV11-3|TRBJ2-1
TGTGCCAGCAGCCCCGGACTAGGATACAATGAGCAGTTCTTC
CASSPGLGYNEQFF
>.|TRBD1|TRBV7-3|TRBJ2-3
TGTGCCAGCAGCTCGAATACAGGGGCCACAGATACGCAGTATTTT
CASSSNTGATDTQYF
>.|TRBD1|TRBV2|TRBJ1-4
TGTGCCAGCAGTGAGGGGACAGCACTTAATGAAAAACTGTTTTTT
CASSEGTALNEKLFF
>.|TRBD1|TRBV27|TRBJ2-3
TGTGCCAGCTCCCCCAGGGGGACGGATACGCAGTATTTT
CASSPRGTDTQYF
>.|TRBD1|TRBV6-6|TRBJ1-5
TGTGCCAGCAGTCCTCCCAGGACAGGAGCTATAGCAAATCAGCCCCAGCATTTT
CASSPPRTGAIANQPQHF
>.|.|TRBV19|TRBJ1-5
TGTGCCAGTAGTATCGTTGGACAGATCTATAGCAATCAGCCCCAGCATTTT
CASSIVGQIYSNQPQHF
>.|.|TRBV24-1|TRBJ2-5
TGTGCCACCAGTGATAGGAGATCAGAGTGGAGTAACCAAGAGACCCAGTACTTC
CATSDRRSEWSNQETQYF
>.|.|TRBV5-4|TRBJ1-2
TGTGCCAGCAGCTATAAAGATAATCCTCGAACATCCCCTTATGGCTACACCTTC
CASSYKDNPRTSPYGYTF
>.|.|TRBV7-8|TRBJ1-2
TGTGCCAGCAGCTTAGTGTATCGGGGGCAAGGTGGCTACACCTTC
CASSLVYRGQGGYTF
>.|.|TRBV28|TRBJ1-6
TGTGCCAGCAGTTCCGCCGGTTCGGGGGGCAGAAATTCACCCCTCCACTTT
CASSSAGSGGRNSPLHF
>once|.|TRBV5-4|TRBJ2-5
TGTGCCAGCAGCTTTCGCAGGGATGGGGAGACCCAGTACTTC
CASSFRRDGETQYF
>.|TRBD2|TRBV9|TRBJ2-2
TGTGCCAGCAGCGTCCGGGGGGACCAAAACACCGGGGAGCTGTTTTTT
CASSVRGDQNTGELFF
>.|TRBD1|TRBV7-3|TRBJ2-5
TGTGCCAGCAGCTTTTCAGGGGGAGCAAGAGAGACCCAGTACTTC
CASSFSGGARETQYF
>.|.|TRBV30|TRBJ1-2
TGTGCCTCCGCCGGGGCGGGCTATGGCTACACCTTC
CASAGAGYGYTF
>few|.|TRBV9|TRBJ2-2
TGTGCCAGCAGCGTAGTTAACGTGGGGGAGCTGTTTTTT
CASSVVNVGELFF
>.|.|TRBV5-1|TRBJ1-1
TGCGCCAGCAGCTTGGGGGCAGCGATGAACACTGAAGCTTTCTTT
CASSLGAAMNTEAFF
>.|.|TRBV19|TRBJ2-3
TGTGCCAGTAGTATCGGCAGGTTCGGAGATACGCAGTATTTT
CASSIGRFGDTQYF
>.|.|TRBV6-5|TRBJ1-1
TGTGCCAGCAGTTACTCTAGGGGTGTGGTACCTGAAGCTTTCTTT
CASSYSRGVVPEAFF
>.|.|TRBV28|TRBJ1-1
TGTGCCATTCAAAGGGCCACTGAAGCTTTCTTT
CAIQRATEAFF
>.|TRBD1|TRBV3-1/TRBV3-2|TRBJ1-6
TGTGCCAGCAGTGACAGGGAGTATAATTCACCCCTCCACTTT
CASSDREYNSPLHF
>.|.|TRBV6-5|TRBJ1-2
TGTGCCAGCAGTTACTCCCACCCTAGGGGCTACACCTTC
CASSYSHPRGYTF
>.|.|TRBV15|TRBJ2-7
TGTGCCACCAGCAGAGAACAGGCCTACGAGCAGTACTTC
CATSREQAYEQYF
>.|TRBD2|TRBV5-1|TRBJ2-1
TGCGCCAGCAGCTTGGCCACTCTAGCGGGGGGATACAATGAGCAGTTCTTC
CASSLATLAGGYNEQFF
>.|TRBD1|TRBV2|TRBJ2-7
TGTGCCAGCAGGGGGACAGGGGTCGAGCAGTACTTC
CASRGTGVEQYF
>once|.|TRBV6-5|TRBJ2-5
TGTGCCAGCAGTCGCGGAGAGACCCAGTACTTC
CASSRGETQYF
>.|TRBD1|TRBV5-1|TRBJ1-1
TGCGCCAGCAGCGTTGGGACAGGGGGCGTAGCTTTCTTT
CASSVGTGGVAFF
>.|TRBD1|TRBV24-1|TRBJ1-1
TGTGCCACCCGCGGACAGGGTATCACTGAAGCTTTCTTT
CATRGQGITEAFF
>.|.|TRBV4-1|TRBJ2-2
TGCGCCAGCAGCCAAGATTTTAGGGACGGGGAGCTGTTTTTT
CASSQDFRDGELFF
>once|.|TRBV2|TRBJ1-2
TGTGCCAGCACACAGGTAGCTAACTATGGCTACACCTTC
CASTQVANYGYTF
>.|.|TRBV5-1|TRBJ2-1
TGCGCCAGCAGTTTGGGGAGCACGAGGGCCTACAATGAGCAGTTCTTC
CASSLGSTRAYNEQFF
>.|TRBD1|TRBV28|TRBJ1-6
TGTGCCAGCAGATACGGGACAGAGCATAATTCACCCCTCCACTTT
CASRYGTEHNSPLHF
>.|.|TRBV4-3|TRBJ2-6
TGCGCCAGCAGTCAACTCAGGGATGGTGGGGCCAACGTCCTGACTTTC
CASSQLRDGGANVLTF
>.|.|TRBV4-3|TRBJ2-7
TGCGCCAGCAGCCCTGACAGTAAGTCCTACGAGCAGTACTTC
CASSPDSKSYEQYF
>once|.|TRBV27|TRBJ1-6
TGTGCCAGCACCTCCCTCCCCCAGGGCTCACCCCTCCACTTT
CASTSLPQGSPLHF
>.|.|TRBV7-2|TRBJ1-5
TGTGCCAGCAGCTTAGAATCAGGGATCTATTTGCCCCAGCATTTT
CASSLESGIYLPQHF
>.|TRBD1|TRBV5-1|TRBJ2-2
TGCGCCAGCGGACAGGACCCGAACACCGGGGAGCTGTTTTTT
CASGQDPNTGELFF
>.|.|TRBV11-2|TRBJ2-1
TGTGCCAGCCTCAGGGGAGATGAGCAGTTCTTC
CASLRGDEQFF
>.|.|TRBV28|TRBJ1-2
TGTGCCAGCAGTTCGGGCGCCGAATTAGGGGCGTTGCCCAACTACACCTTC
CASSSGAELGALPNYTF
>.|.|TRBV7-8|TRBJ2-3
TGTGCCAGCAGCTTAGAGGGGGGAAACACAGATACGCAGTATTTT
CASSLEGGNTDTQYF
>.|.|TRBV5-1|TRBJ1-2
TGCGCCAGCAGCTTGGACCGGACTTATGGCTACACCTTC
CASSLDRTYGYTF
>.|.|TRBV5-1|TRBJ1-1
TGCGCCAGCAGCTCTCTAGACAGTAACACTGAAGCTTTCTTT
CASSSLDSNTEAFF
>.|.|TRBV28|TRBJ2-3
TGTGCCAGCAGCTCGGTCCACGGAAGCACAGATACGCAGTATTTT
CASSSVHGSTDTQYF
>.|.|TRBV7-9|TRBJ1-1
TGTGCCAGCAGCTTTCCCGTGCAGGGAGTACAGAACACTGAAGCTTTCTTT
CASSFPVQGVQNTEAFF
>once|TRBD1|TRBV7-3|TRBJ1-3
TGTGCCAGCAGCGCTACAGGGGCTGGAAACACCATATATTTT
CASSATGAGNTIYF
>.|.|TRBV5-4|TRBJ2-1
TGTGCCAGCAGCTCTGGCCGAGATCAGGGGAGGGATGAAAGTGGAAATGAGCAGTTCTTC
CASSSGRDQGRDESGNEQFF
>.|.|TRBV5-1|TRBJ1-5
TGCGCCAGCAGCTTGGAGGGGACCTTCAATCAGCCCCAGCATTTT
CASSLEGTFNQPQHF
>.|.|TRBV18|TRBJ1-1
TGTGCCAGCTCACCCCCGGGGAGGGGGACTGAAGCTTTCTTT
CASSPPGRGTEAFF
>.|.|TRBV6-1|TRBJ1-1
TGTGCCAGCAGTGATCAGGGGATGAACACTGAAGCTTTCTTT
CASSDQGMNTEAFF
>.|.|TRBV5-1|TRBJ2-2
TGCGCCAGCAGCTTGCTCTATAGGACCGGGGAGCTGTTTTTT
CASSLLYRTGELFF
>.|.|TRBV7-8|TRBJ1-6
TGTGCCAGCAGCTTAAGGTCGACAGGCAATAATTCACCCCTCCACTTT
CASSLRSTGNNSPLHF
>.|TRBD2|TRBV24-1|TRBJ2-1
TGTGCCACCAGGGATCGACTAGCGGGGGTTGGTGAGCAGTTCTTC
CATRDRLAGVGEQFF
>.|.|TRBV29-1|TRBJ2-3
TGCAGCGTTAGTTCAGGGGCGGGAGATACGCAGTATTTT
CSVSSGAGDTQYF
>.|TRBD1|TRBV13|TRBJ1-1
TGTGCCAGCAGCTCCTACAGGGGGGCTCACACTGAAGCTTTCTTT
CASSSYRGAHTEAFF
>.|TRBD1|TRBV30|TRBJ2-3
TGTGCCTGGAGTGTAAAGAGAGACAGGGGGACAGATACGCAGTATTTT
CAWSVKRDRGTDTQYF
>.|.|TRBV3-1/TRBV3-2|TRBJ1-2
TGTGCCAGCAGCCAAGATAGCGCAGGGACTAACTATGGCTACACCTTC
CASSQDSAGTNYGYTF